The 9 T cell receptor beta chains reported below all come from one sample, sequenced in a study of blood T cell repertoires in COVID-19 (TCRdb year 2020). The library was obtained by the immunoSEQ multiplex PCR assay. TCRdb took over this immuneACCESS table, retaining in-frame rearrangements with V and J assigned. Such tables are incomplete; in checked studies, under half of the missing clones stem from an unresolved V gene, and the remainder is unexplained. The sample has approximately 27,000 clones on record, almost 90% of them singletons. The biggest ten clones account for 15% to 20% of the sample. Sequenced input: peripheral blood. The receptor source for this set is a man in his 70s with acute or convalescent COVID-19.

V is TRBV4-1 and J is TRBJ2-7; 9 nucleotides line up with TRBD2. Per the germline V gene, CDR1 is MGHRA and CDR2 is YSYEKL. CDR3 length: 17 residues. V lost 3 bases, J lost 5 bases, and 14 bases stayed unmatched. Here the CDR3 DNA reads TGCGCCAGCAGCCAGCCCCTGACGGGACTAGCCTTCCACGAGCAGTACTTC. It encodes CASSQPLTGLAFHEQYF.

The chain links TRBV12-3 or TRBV12-4 to TRBJ2-1; D might be TRBD2 (6 bases). The CDR3 has 11 residues. Trimming removed 2 bases at V and 12 bases at J, with 8 bases between. The CDR3 region is CASSLRGGQFF. The CDR3 DNA reads TGTGCCAGCAGTTTACGGGGAGGGCAGTTCTTC.

The V gene is TRBV7-3, the J gene TRBJ2-5; possible D gene TRBD2, 5 bases. The CDR3 contains 13 residues. With 3 bases removed from V and 2 bases from J, the gap between germline ends came to 7 bases. The germline CDR1 and CDR2 sequences are SGHTA and FQGTGA. Written as DNA, the CDR3 is TGTGCCAGCAGCTTTTCGGGACAAGAGACCCAGTACTTC. Amino acid sequence: CASSFSGQETQYF.

The CDR3 spells CASSLAGGPGYEQYF. Written as DNA, the CDR3 is TGTGCCAGCAGCTTAGCGGGGGGGCCTGGCTACGAGCAGTACTTC. The rearrangement joins TRBV7-3 to TRBJ2-7, with TRBD2 matching over 9 bases. The CDR3 has 15 residues. Trimming removed 2 bases from V and 3 bases from J; junction bases left unmatched: 5. Germline V lookup: CDR1 SGHTA, CDR2 FQGTGA. Full variable domain (rest looked up from reference TRBV7-3 and TRBJ2-7): GAGVSQTPSNKVTEKGKYVELRCDPISGHTALYWYRQSLGQGPEFLIYFQGTGAADDSGLPNDRFFAVRPEGSVSTLKIQRTERGDSAVYLCASSLAGGPGYEQYFGPGTRLTVT.

This clone was observed a single time. The chain links TRBV9 to TRBJ1-1; the D is unclear. V shed 0 bases and J shed 3 bases, with 12 bases lying between them. This CDR3 has 15 amino acids. Germline CDR1 and CDR2: SGDLS and YYNGEE. DNA of the CDR3: TGTGCCAGCAGCGTAGCTCCAGATCTGGACACTGAAGCTTTCTTT. Encoded protein: CASSVAPDLDTEAFF.

The chain combines TRBV9 with TRBJ2-5, with 11 bases lining up with TRBD1. The germline V gene has CDR1 SGDLS and CDR2 YYNGEE. V shed 3 bases and J 5 bases; nucleotides not matched to a gene: 6. The CDR3 is 15 amino acids. CDR3 nucleotides: TGTGCCAGCAGCGATGCGGACAGGGGGCACGAGACCCAGTACTTC. Encoded protein: CASSDADRGHETQYF.

Only a few counts were recorded for this clone. V and J are TRBV7-9 and TRBJ1-6, with 7 bases fitting TRBD1. Germline loops: CDR1 SEHNR, CDR2 FQNEAQ (reference sequence). This CDR3 contains 15 residues. V was clipped by 5 bases and J by 6 bases; unmatched bases: 7. CDR3 residues: CASSLRDSLNSPLHF. In DNA, the CDR3 is TGTGCCAGCAGCCTCCGGGACAGCCTTAATTCACCCCTCCACTTT.

A few counts support this clone. The chain joins TRBV18 to TRBJ2-5; 8 bases are shared with TRBD1. Trimming took 3 bases from V and 4 from J; bases not matched to a gene: 4. This CDR3 has 14 amino acids. In germline, CDR1 is KGHSH, CDR2 LQKENI. DNA of the CDR3: TGTGCCAGCTCACCGACACAGGGGGGAGAGACCCAGTACTTC. Residues: CASSPTQGGETQYF.

V usage is TRBV5-1 and J usage is TRBJ1-5; D perhaps matches TRBD1 (5 bases). The CDR3 length is 15 residues. Germline CDR1 and CDR2: SGHRS and YFSETQ. V lost 1 base to trimming and J lost 7 bases, with 15 bases between them. CDR3 nucleotide sequence: TGCGCCAGCAGCTTGTCAGCAGGGTTGGGACAGCCCCAGCATTTT. Protein sequence: CASSLSAGLGQPQHF. The full variable domain, its missing parts supplied by reference TRBV5-1 and TRBJ1-5, is KAGVTQTPRYLIKTRGQQVTLSCSPISGHRSVSWYQQTPGQGLQFLFEYFSETQRNKGNFPGRFSGRQFSNSRSEMNVSTLELGDSALYLCASSLSAGLGQPQHFGDGTRLSIL.